This paragraph reports one TCR beta chain. The table came from immunoSEQ multiplex PCR; TCRdb's copy has only in-frame clones and leaves some out. The data show about 660,000 clones, with over 75% seen just once and about 0.0094% held by the top ten. Germline assignment: CDR1 LGHNA and CDR2 YSLEER. The CDR3 is 15 residues long. V lost 1 base to trimming and J lost 4 bases, with 13 bases between them. The data originate from a study of shared T cell receptors in the human thymus. The data also belong to a second study, concerning human thymus T cells. That paper notes: Donors consisted of healthy Finnish infants (having corrective surgery for congenital heart defects). Thymic resections from corrective heart surgery supplied the tissue. The authors found apparently biased V and J gene usage in thymic and blood repertoires. The related literature has documented a marked overlap of thymic repertoires among unrelated individuals.

This chain links TRBV4-3 with TRBJ1-1; a possible D gene is TRBD1 (6 bases). Input material: thymocytes. This clonotype was obtained from a boy under two years old with a congenital heart defect. The DNA of the CDR3 is TGCGCCAGCAGCCAAGTCGAGGGGGGGATCACTGAAGCTTTCTTT. As protein: CASSQVEGGITEAFF.